This T cell receptor (beta chain) appears in the sequencing data of a study of blood T cell repertoires in COVID-19. Germline V gene lookup returns CDR1 SGHRS and CDR2 YFSETQ. This CDR3 is built from 15 residues. V lost 4 bases to trimming and J lost 1 base, with 12 bases between them. Per the study methods: Reference gene primer amplification gave estimated nucleated cell counts. The table came from immunoSEQ multiplex PCR; TCRdb's copy has only in-frame clones and leaves some out. The V and J calls and clone size were taken over from that table, and D and trimming were inferred from the DNA. The repertoire holds about 170,000 clones, with around 83% as singletons. This clone was counted once. The age range of participants was about 18 to 100 years, with residence in about two dozen US areas.

The receptor was derived from a woman aged 45-65 years in a cohort exposed to, infected with or recovered from COVID-19 (not recorded which). The gene calls are TRBV5-1 and TRBJ1-5; D possibly corresponds to TRBD1 (6 bases). The sample was PBMCs or T cells enriched from blood (not recorded which). CDR3 sequence: CASSLLGQSNQPQHF. DNA of the CDR3: TGCGCCAGCAGCCTCCTCGGACAGAGCAATCAGCCCCAGCATTTT.